Sequencing of this TCR beta chain was carried out in a study of shared clonotypes between healthy human individuals. The CDR3 is made up of 15 amino acids. Between the trimmed V and J ends, which lost 4 bases and 4 bases, there was a span of 13 bases. Germline V CDR1 and CDR2: SGHDN, FVKESK. Using immunoSEQ multiplex PCR, the repertoire was profiled, and TCRdb retains in-frame clones only, with some absent. Of over 2,000,000 clones detected, approximately 92% appear once; the ten largest clones hold about 1.7%. CD45RO negativity and positive selection for CCR7 defined naive CD8 cells, a population that excluded terminally differentiated effector memory CD45RA+ cells.

The sequence was obtained from a man in his late teens or twenties in good health. Some clones in this sample may be carry-over from other donors' samples. J is TRBJ2-2 and V is TRBV14; D perhaps matches TRBD2 (6 bases). The sample was naive CD8+ T cells from PBMCs. CDR3 residues: CASSPRAGFTGELFF. The CDR3 DNA is TGTGCCAGCAGCCCGCGGGCGGGATTCACCGGGGAGCTGTTTTTT. Full variable domain (outside the CDR3, taken from reference TRBV14 and TRBJ2-2): EAGVTQFPSHSVIEKGQTVTLRCDPISGHDNLYWYRRVMGKEIKFLLHFVKESKQDESGMPNNRFLAERTGGTYSTLKVQPAELEDSGVYFCASSPRAGFTGELFFGEGSRLTVL.